The 24 T cell receptor beta chains below come from one sample, sequenced in a study of blood T cell repertoires in COVID-19. TCRdb's table, derived via immunoSEQ multiplex PCR, lists solely in-frame clones and lacks some. The sample shows tens of thousands of clones, around 87% of them seen only once. Sequenced material: peripheral blood. The source is a woman aged 50 to 60 with active or convalescent COVID-19.

The chain uses TRBV9 and TRBJ2-3, with D perhaps TRBD2 (5 bases). CDR3 size: 14 residues. V gave up 5 bases and J gave up 0 bases, with 10 bases separating them. CDR1 SGDLS and CDR2 YYNGEE come from the germline V gene. The chain's CDR3 is CASRDCASTDTQYF. In DNA, the CDR3 is TGTGCCAGCAGGGACTGCGCTAGCACAGATACGCAGTATTTT. The full variable domain, in which reference TRBV9 and TRBJ2-3 provide the parts outside the CDR3, is DSGVTQTPKHLITATGQRVTLRCSPRSGDLSVYWYQQSLDQGLQFLIQYYNGEERAKGNILERFSAQQFPDLHSELNLSSLELGDSALYFCASRDCASTDTQYFGPGTRLTVL.

The chain joins TRBV24-1 to TRBJ1-4; TRBD1 matches at 9 bases. J lost 7 bases, V lost 3 bases, and 11 bases had no gene match. Germline values: CDR1 KGHDR, CDR2 SFDVKD. This CDR3 contains 17 residues. The CDR3 loop is CATSDPGQGGRGEKLFF. The CDR3 coding sequence is TGTGCCACCAGTGATCCGGGACAGGGAGGACGGGGTGAAAAACTGTTTTTT.

The rearrangement uses TRBV2 and TRBJ1-5; perhaps TRBD1 as D (5 bases). Looked up from germline, CDR1 is SNHLY and CDR2 is FYNNEI. Trimming took off 7 bases at V and 3 bases at J, with 13 bases between the two ends. The CDR3 covers 14 residues. In DNA, the CDR3 is TGTGCCAGCAAGTCAGTAGGGGTCAATCAGCCCCAGCATTTT. Its translation: CASKSVGVNQPQHF.

The sample holds a few counts of this clone. The V gene is TRBV24-1, the J gene TRBJ1-5, with 7 bases fitting TRBD1. The CDR3 extends over 14 amino acids. The V gene's germline CDR1 is KGHDR and CDR2 SFDVKD. The trim removed 2 bases at V and 4 bases at J, leaving 1 base unmatched. The CDR3 region is CATSDWDSNQPQHF. The DNA of the CDR3 is TGTGCCACCAGTGATTGGGACAGTAATCAGCCCCAGCATTTT.

The CDR3 DNA is TGTGCCAGCAGCAATGTACAGAACACTGAAGCTTTCTTT. Its protein product is CASSNVQNTEAFF. The gene calls are TRBV11-3 and TRBJ1-1; no clear D gene. Trimming pared 5 bases from V and 1 base from J, leaving 8 bases between. CDR3 length: 13 amino acids. CDR1 and CDR2 from the germline V gene are SGHNT and YENEEA.

V is TRBV6-6 and J is TRBJ2-5; 7 nucleotides agree with TRBD1. Germline loops: CDR1 MNHNY, CDR2 SVGAGI (reference sequence). The CDR3 is 14 residues long. The V and J ends lost 7 bases and 6 bases, in that order; junction bases with no gene match: 11. This CDR3 is CASIEGTGEKTQYF. The CDR3, as DNA: TGTGCCAGCATTGAGGGAACAGGGGAGAAGACCCAGTACTTC.

This chain uses TRBV7-9 with TRBJ2-1, with a tentative D call TRBD1 (5 bases). The CDR3 extends over 13 amino acids. Germline V gives CDR1 SEHNR, CDR2 FQNEAQ (reference sequence). Trimming took off 4 bases at V and 4 bases at J, with 8 bases between the two ends. The CDR3 here is CASSSTEYNEQFF. In DNA, the CDR3 is TGTGCCAGCAGCTCGACAGAGTACAATGAGCAGTTCTTC.

The chain recombines TRBV2 with TRBJ2-1; no definite D call. The CDR3 consists of 15 residues. Germline V gene lookup returns CDR1 SNHLY and CDR2 FYNNEI. V was clipped by 4 bases and J by 4 bases, with 14 bases between them. DNA for the CDR3: TGTGCCAGCAGTGGCGGATATGCAAGATACAATGAGCAGTTCTTC. Protein: CASSGGYARYNEQFF. Full variable domain (outside the CDR3, taken from reference TRBV2 and TRBJ2-1): EPEVTQTPSHQVTQMGQEVILRCVPISNHLYFYWYRQILGQKVEFLVSFYNNEISEKSEIFDDQFSVERPDGSNFTLKIRSTKLEDSAMYFCASSGGYARYNEQFFGPGTRLTVL.

The chain combines TRBV2 with TRBJ1-2; TRBD1 is a possible D gene (5 bases). CDR1 is SNHLY and CDR2 is FYNNEI in the germline V gene. With 8 bases removed from V and 5 bases from J, the gap between germline ends came to 18 bases. This CDR3 has 14 amino acids. CDR3 amino acids: CASLYGGDGYGYTF. CDR3 coding DNA: TGTGCCAGCTTATACGGAGGGGACGGATATGGCTACACCTTC.

The chain uses TRBV5-5 and TRBJ1-2; D is perhaps TRBD1 (6 bases). The CDR3 contains 15 residues. Germline values: CDR1 SGHKS, CDR2 YYEKEE (reference sequence). V gave up 4 bases and J gave up 0 bases, with 13 bases separating them. The CDR3 DNA is TGTGCCAGCAGCCCTTCCGGGACAACTAACTATGGCTACACCTTC. Protein sequence: CASSPSGTTNYGYTF.

This clone appeared once. V is TRBV30 and J is TRBJ1-2; perhaps TRBD1 as D (5 bases). V lost 8 bases and J lost 8, with 21 bases in between. Germline CDR1 reads GTSNPN; CDR2 reads SVGIG (reference sequence). The CDR3 is made up of 13 amino acids. The CDR3 nucleotides are TGTGCCAGACCACAGGTCGGGGGTGGGGGCTACACCTTC. This sequence encodes CARPQVGGGGYTF.

CDR3 sequence reads: CASSYQGNYGYTF. CDR3 DNA: TGTGCCAGCAGTTATCAGGGGAACTATGGCTACACCTTC. V usage is TRBV6-2 or TRBV6-3 and J usage is TRBJ1-2; TRBD1 is a possible D gene (6 bases). The V end was cut by 3 bases, the J end by 2 bases, with 7 bases between. This CDR3 is built from 13 residues. Germline V lookup: CDR1 MNHEY, CDR2 SVGEGT.

This clone is large (0.1 to 1%). Here the CDR3 reads CASGLGTDNTEAFF. As DNA, the CDR3 is TGTGCTAGTGGTTTGGGGACAGACAACACTGAAGCTTTCTTT. The chain has TRBV12-5 and TRBJ1-1; the D gene is possibly TRBD1 (6 bases). The V and J ends lost 1 base and 2 bases respectively, with 8 bases between them. This CDR3 has 14 amino acids. CDR1 is LGHNT and CDR2 is FRNRAP in the germline V gene.

This clone was seen a few times. The chain couples TRBV3-1 (or the pseudogene TRBV3-2) to TRBJ1-2, with 7 positions matching TRBD1. The CDR3 is 14 amino acids. After removal of 2 bases from V and 2 bases from J, the junction contained 2 bases not matched to a gene. Germline CDR1 is LGHDT and CDR2 is YNNKEL (reference sequence). The CDR3 region is CASSQPTGNYGYTF. DNA of the CDR3: TGTGCCAGCAGCCAACCGACAGGGAACTATGGCTACACCTTC.

The rearrangement joins TRBV5-6 to TRBJ1-1, with 9 bases fitting TRBD1. Per the germline V gene, CDR1 is SGHDT and CDR2 is YYEEEE. CDR3 size: 14 residues. V was clipped by 5 bases and J by 5 bases; unmatched bases: 7. The CDR3 reads CASSSTGGRTEAFF. CDR3 DNA: TGTGCCAGCAGTTCAACAGGGGGCAGGACTGAAGCTTTCTTT.

The chain uses TRBV19 and TRBJ1-5; TRBD1 is a possible D gene (6 bases). The CDR3 contains 17 residues. Trimming removed 5 bases from V and 6 bases from J, with 23 bases in between. Germline CDR1 reads LNHDA; CDR2 reads SQIVND (reference sequence). The DNA of the CDR3 is TGTGCCAGTAGTCAAAGGGGGGGACCCACAACCCCTCAGCCCCAGCATTTT. Protein: CASSQRGGPTTPQPQHF. The whole variable domain, filled in from reference TRBV19 and TRBJ1-5, reads DGGITQSPKYLFRKEGQNVTLSCEQNLNHDAMYWYRQDPGQGLRLIYYSQIVNDFQKGDIAEGYSVSREKKESFPLTVTSAQKNPTAFYLCASSQRGGPTTPQPQHFGDGTRLSIL.

This clone was detected only a few times. The J gene is TRBJ2-3, the V gene TRBV7-3, with D hard to call. CDR3 length: 13 amino acids. Per germline, CDR1 SGHTA and CDR2 FQGTGA. Trimming cost V 5 bases and J 11 bases, with 17 bases left between them. Here the CDR3 DNA reads TGTGCCAGCAGCCTCACGGAGAGTAGTGGGCAGTATTTT. Translated, it gives CASSLTESSGQYF. Based on the CDR3 plus reference TRBV7-3 and TRBJ2-3, the full variable domain is GAGVSQTPSNKVTEKGKYVELRCDPISGHTALYWYRQSLGQGPEFLIYFQGTGAADDSGLPNDRFFAVRPEGSVSTLKIQRTERGDSAVYLCASSLTESSGQYFGPGTRLTVL.

This chain joins TRBV30 and TRBJ2-3, with D perhaps matching TRBD2 (7 bases). The germline V and J ends were trimmed by 3 bases and 6 bases, with 16 bases remaining between them. Germline CDR1 is GTSNPN and CDR2 is SVGIG (reference sequence). The CDR3 sequence is 14 residues long. The CDR3 loop reads CAWRYAGAVDTQYF. The CDR3 DNA is TGTGCCTGGAGGTATGCGGGGGCGGTCGATACGCAGTATTTT.

The CDR3 here is CASSFTGGENEQYF. CDR3 DNA sequence: TGTGCCAGCAGCTTTACGGGGGGAGAGAACGAGCAGTACTTC. This chain uses TRBV7-9 with TRBJ2-7; 7 nucleotides line up with TRBD2. V was clipped by 3 bases and J by 5 bases; unmatched bases: 7. The CDR3 spans 14 residues. Per the germline V gene, CDR1 is SEHNR and CDR2 is FQNEAQ (reference sequence).

V gene TRBV7-2 combines with J gene TRBJ2-5; 13 bases match TRBD2. CDR3 length: 15 residues. Germline V CDR1 and CDR2: SGHTA, FQGNSA. V trimming: 6 bases; J trimming: 4 bases; junction bases outside the gene matches: 5. The CDR3 DNA follows: TGTGCCAGCAGGCCACTAGCGGGGGGGCGAGAGACCCAGTACTTC. Its translation is CASRPLAGGRETQYF.

The V gene is TRBV5-1, the J gene TRBJ1-1; D unclear. The CDR3 is 14 amino acids. Trimming left V 0 bases short and J 1 base short, with 7 bases between. Germline V gene sequence: CDR1 SGHRS, CDR2 YFSETQ. The CDR3 sequence is CASSLGGRNTEAFF. Written as DNA, the CDR3 is TGCGCCAGCAGCTTGGGAGGGAGGAACACTGAAGCTTTCTTT.

V and J are TRBV7-2 and TRBJ1-1; 7 nucleotides align to TRBD1. The CDR3 contains 14 residues. Looked up from germline, CDR1 is SGHTA and CDR2 is FQGNSA. Trimming cost V 5 bases and J 7 bases; bases outside gene matches: 10. The CDR3 loop is CASSPQGGIGEAFF. CDR3 bases: TGTGCCAGCAGCCCGCAGGGGGGTATCGGTGAAGCTTTCTTT. Supplemented by reference TRBV7-2 and TRBJ1-1, the full variable domain reads GAGVSQSPSNKVTEKGKDVELRCDPISGHTALYWYRQSLGQGLEFLIYFQGNSAPDKSGLPSDRFSAERTGGSVSTLTIQRTQQEDSAVYLCASSPQGGIGEAFFGQGTRLTVV.

The V call is TRBV10-3, the J call TRBJ1-2; the D gene is possibly TRBD1 (6 bases). Looked up from germline, CDR1 is ENHRY and CDR2 is SYGVKD. This CDR3 has 17 amino acids. V dropped 6 bases and J dropped 3 bases, with 23 bases sitting between them. The CDR3 is CAISGGPTGNGDYGYTF. In nucleotides, the CDR3 is TGTGCCATCAGCGGGGGGCCTACAGGGAACGGAGACTATGGCTACACCTTC.

This clone was seen a single time. The genes are TRBV6-5 and TRBJ1-1; no reliable D call. Germline lookup yields CDR1 MNHEY and CDR2 SVGAGI. Trimming removed 0 bases from V and 1 base from J, with 3 bases in between. The CDR3 consists of 13 residues. In nucleotides, the CDR3 is TGTGCCAGCAGTTACTCCCAGAACACTGAAGCTTTCTTT. Residues: CASSYSQNTEAFF.